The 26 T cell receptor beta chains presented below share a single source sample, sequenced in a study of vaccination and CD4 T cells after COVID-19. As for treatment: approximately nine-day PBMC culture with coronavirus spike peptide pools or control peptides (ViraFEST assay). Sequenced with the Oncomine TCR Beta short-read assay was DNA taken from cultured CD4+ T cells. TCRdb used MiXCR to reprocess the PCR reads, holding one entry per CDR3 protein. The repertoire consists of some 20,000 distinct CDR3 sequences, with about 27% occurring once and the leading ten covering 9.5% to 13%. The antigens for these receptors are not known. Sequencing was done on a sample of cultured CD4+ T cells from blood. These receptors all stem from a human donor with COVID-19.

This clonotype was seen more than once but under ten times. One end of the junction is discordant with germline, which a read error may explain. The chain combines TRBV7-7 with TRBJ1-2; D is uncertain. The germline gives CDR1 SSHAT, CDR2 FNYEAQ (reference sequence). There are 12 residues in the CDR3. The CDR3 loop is CASSYPGNSGTF. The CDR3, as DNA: TGTGCTAGCAGCTATCCGGGGAACTCTGGCACCTTC. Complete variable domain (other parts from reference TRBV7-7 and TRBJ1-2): GAGVSQSPRYKVTKRGQDVTLRCDPISSHATLYWYQQALGQGPEFLTYFNYEAQPDKSGLPSDRFSAERPEGSISTLTIQRTEQRDSAMYRCASSYPGNSGTFGSGTRLTVV.

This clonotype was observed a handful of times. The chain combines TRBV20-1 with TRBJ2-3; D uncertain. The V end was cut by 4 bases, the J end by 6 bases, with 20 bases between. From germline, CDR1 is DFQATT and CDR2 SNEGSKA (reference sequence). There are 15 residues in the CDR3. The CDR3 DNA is TGCAGTGCTACCGAAGCACGCCTGAGGTCTGATACGCAGTATTTT. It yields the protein CSATEARLRSDTQYF.

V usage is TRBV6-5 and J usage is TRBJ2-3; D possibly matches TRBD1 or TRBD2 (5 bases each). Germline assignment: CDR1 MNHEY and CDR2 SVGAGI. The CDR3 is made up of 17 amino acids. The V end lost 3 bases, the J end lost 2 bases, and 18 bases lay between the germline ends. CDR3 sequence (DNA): TGTGCCAGCAGTTATAGGCCGAAGGCAGGGACCACAGATACGCAGTATTTT. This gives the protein CASSYRPKAGTTDTQYF.

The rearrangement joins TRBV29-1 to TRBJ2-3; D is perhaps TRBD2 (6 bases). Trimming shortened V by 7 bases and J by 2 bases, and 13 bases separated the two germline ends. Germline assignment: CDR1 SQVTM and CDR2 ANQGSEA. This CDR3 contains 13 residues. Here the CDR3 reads CSATLAPTDTQYF. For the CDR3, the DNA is TGCAGCGCCACCCTAGCGCCCACAGATACGCAGTATTTT.

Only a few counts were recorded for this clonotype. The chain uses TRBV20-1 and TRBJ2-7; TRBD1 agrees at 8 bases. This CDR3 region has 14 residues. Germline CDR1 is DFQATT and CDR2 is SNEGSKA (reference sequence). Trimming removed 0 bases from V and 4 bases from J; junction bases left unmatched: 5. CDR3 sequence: CSARDLQGAYEQYF. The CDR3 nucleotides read TGCAGTGCTAGAGATCTCCAGGGGGCGTACGAGCAGTACTTC.

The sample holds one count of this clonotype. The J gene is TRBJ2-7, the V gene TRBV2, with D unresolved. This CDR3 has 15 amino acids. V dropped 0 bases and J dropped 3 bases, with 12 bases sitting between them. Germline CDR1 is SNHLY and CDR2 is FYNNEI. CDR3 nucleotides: TGTGCCAGCAGTGAAGCGCTATCCTCAGGCTACGAGCAGTACTTC. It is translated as CASSEALSSGYEQYF.

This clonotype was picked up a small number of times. CDR3 loop: CASSLGAGFKNTEAFF. The CDR3 region has the DNA TGTGCCAGCAGCTTAGGGGCAGGGTTCAAGAACACTGAAGCTTTCTTT. The chain links TRBV11-3 to TRBJ1-1; tentatively, D is TRBD1 (5 bases). The CDR3 sequence is 16 residues long. The V and J ends lost 1 base and 1 base respectively, with 13 bases between them. Looked up from germline, CDR1 is SGHNT and CDR2 is YENEEA.

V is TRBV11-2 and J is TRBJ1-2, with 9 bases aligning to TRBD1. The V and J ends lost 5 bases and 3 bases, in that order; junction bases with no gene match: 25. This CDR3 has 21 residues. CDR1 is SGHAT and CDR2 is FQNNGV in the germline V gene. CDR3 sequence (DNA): TGTGCCAGCAGCCTAACCATGATTTCCGGGACAGGGATTAATTTCGACTATGGCTACACCTTC. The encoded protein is CASSLTMISGTGINFDYGYTF.

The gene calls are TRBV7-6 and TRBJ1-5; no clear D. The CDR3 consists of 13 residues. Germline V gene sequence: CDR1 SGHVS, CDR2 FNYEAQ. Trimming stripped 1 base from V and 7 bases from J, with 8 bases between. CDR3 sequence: CASSLDRSQPQHF. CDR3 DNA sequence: TGTGCCAGCAGCTTAGATCGCAGCCAGCCCCAGCATTTT.

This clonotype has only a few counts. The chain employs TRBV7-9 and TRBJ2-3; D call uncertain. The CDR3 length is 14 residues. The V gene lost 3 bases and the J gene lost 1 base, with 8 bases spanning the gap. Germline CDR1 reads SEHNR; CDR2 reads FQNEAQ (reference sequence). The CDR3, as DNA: TGTGCCAGCAGCTTGGTTGGGGGCACAGATACGCAGTATTTT. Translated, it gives CASSLVGGTDTQYF.

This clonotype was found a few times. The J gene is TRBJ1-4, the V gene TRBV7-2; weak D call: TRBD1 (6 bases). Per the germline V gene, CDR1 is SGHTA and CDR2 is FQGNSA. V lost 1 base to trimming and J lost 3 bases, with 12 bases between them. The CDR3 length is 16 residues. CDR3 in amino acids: CASSLGSGVANEKLFF. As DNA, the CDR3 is TGTGCCAGCAGCTTAGGGTCAGGGGTTGCTAATGAAAAACTGTTTTTT. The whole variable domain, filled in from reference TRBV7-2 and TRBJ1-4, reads GAGVSQSPSNKVTEKGKDVELRCDPISGHTALYWYRQSLGQGLEFLIYFQGNSAPDKSGLPSDRFSAERTGGSVSTLTIQRTQQEDSAVYLCASSLGSGVANEKLFFGSGTQLSVL.

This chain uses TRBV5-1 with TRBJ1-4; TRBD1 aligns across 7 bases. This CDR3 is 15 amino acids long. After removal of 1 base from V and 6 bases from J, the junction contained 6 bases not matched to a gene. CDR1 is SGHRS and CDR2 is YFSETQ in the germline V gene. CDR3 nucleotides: TGCGCCAGCAGCTTGTCAGCAGGGGGGGATGAAAAACTGTTTTTT. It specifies CASSLSAGGDEKLFF.

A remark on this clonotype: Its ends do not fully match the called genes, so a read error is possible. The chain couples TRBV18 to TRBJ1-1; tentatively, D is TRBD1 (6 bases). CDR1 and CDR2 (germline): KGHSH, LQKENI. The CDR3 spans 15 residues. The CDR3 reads CASSPKGGTGTRGNF. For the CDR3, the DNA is TGTGCCAGCTCACCAAAGGGGGGCACCGGGACGAGGGGGAACTTT.

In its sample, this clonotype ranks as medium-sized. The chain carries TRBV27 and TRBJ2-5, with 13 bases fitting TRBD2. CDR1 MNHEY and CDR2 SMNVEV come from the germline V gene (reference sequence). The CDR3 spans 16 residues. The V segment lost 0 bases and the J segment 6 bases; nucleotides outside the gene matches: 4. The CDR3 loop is CASSLSGLAGRQTQYF. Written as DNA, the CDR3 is TGTGCCAGCAGTTTATCGGGACTAGCGGGGCGACAGACCCAGTACTTC.

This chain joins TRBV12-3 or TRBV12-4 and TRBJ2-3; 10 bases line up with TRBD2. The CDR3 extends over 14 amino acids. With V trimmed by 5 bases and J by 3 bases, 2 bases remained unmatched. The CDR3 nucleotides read TGTGCCAGCAGTACTAGCGGGGCAACAGATACGCAGTATTTT. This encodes CASSTSGATDTQYF.

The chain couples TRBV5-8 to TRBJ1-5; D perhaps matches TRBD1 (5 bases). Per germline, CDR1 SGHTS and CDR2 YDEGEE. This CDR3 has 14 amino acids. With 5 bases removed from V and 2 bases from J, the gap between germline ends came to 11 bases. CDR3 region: CASRPLGGNQPQHF. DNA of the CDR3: TGTGCCAGCAGGCCCTTGGGGGGCAATCAGCCCCAGCATTTT. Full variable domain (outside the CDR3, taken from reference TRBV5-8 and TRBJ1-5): EAGVTQSPTHLIKTRGQQATLRCSPISGHTSVYWYQQALGLGLQFLLWYDEGEERNRGNFPPRFSGRQFPNYSSELNVNALELEDSALYLCASRPLGGNQPQHFGDGTRLSIL.

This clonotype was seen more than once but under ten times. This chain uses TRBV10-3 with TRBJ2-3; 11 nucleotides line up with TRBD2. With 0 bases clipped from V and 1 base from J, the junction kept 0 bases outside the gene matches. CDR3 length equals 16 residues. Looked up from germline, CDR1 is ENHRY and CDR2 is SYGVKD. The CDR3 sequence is CAISESTSGGTDTQYF. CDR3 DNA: TGTGCCATCAGTGAGTCGACTAGCGGGGGCACAGATACGCAGTATTTT.

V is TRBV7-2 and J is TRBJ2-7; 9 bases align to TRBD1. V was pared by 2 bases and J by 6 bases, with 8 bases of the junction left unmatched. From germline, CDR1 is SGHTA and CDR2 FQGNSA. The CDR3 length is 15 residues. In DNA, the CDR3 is TGTGCCAGCAGCTTAAAGGGGACAGGGACGAGCGAGCAGTACTTC. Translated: CASSLKGTGTSEQYF.

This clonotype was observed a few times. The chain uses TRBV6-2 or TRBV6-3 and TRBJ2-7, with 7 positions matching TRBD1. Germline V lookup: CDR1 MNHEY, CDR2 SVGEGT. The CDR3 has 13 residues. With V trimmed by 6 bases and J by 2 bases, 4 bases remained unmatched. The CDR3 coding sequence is TGTGCCAGCAGGACCGGGACAGCCTACGAGCAGTACTTC. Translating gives CASRTGTAYEQYF.

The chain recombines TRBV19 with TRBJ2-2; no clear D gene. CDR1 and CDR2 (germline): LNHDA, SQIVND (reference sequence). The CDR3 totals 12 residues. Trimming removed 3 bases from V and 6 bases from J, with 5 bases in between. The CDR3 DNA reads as TGTGCCAGTAGTATTGCATCCGGGGAGCTGTTTTTT. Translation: CASSIASGELFF.

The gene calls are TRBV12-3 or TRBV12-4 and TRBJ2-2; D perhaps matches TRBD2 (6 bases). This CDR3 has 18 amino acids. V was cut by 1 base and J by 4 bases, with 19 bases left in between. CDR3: CASSLVWSAGRSTGELFF. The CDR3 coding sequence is TGTGCCAGCAGTTTAGTATGGAGTGCAGGGAGGAGCACCGGGGAGCTGTTTTTT.

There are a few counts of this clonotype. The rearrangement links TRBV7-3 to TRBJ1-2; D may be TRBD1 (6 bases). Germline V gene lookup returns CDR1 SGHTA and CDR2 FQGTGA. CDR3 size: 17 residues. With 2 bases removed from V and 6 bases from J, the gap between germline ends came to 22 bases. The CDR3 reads CASSLAHTQDRLDGYTF. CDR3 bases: TGTGCCAGCAGCTTAGCCCACACACAGGACAGACTAGATGGCTACACCTTC.

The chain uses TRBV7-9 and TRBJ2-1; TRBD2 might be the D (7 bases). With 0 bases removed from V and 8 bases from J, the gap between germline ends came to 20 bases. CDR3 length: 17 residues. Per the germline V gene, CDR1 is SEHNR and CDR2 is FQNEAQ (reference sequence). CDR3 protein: CASSLAGLGGGRDEQFF. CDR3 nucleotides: TGTGCCAGCAGCTTAGCGGGGTTGGGGGGGGGCAGGGATGAGCAGTTCTTC.

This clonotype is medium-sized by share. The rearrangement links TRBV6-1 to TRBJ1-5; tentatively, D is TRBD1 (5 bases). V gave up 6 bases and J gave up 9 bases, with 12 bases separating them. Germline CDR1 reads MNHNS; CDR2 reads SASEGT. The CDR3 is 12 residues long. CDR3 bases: TGTGCCAGCAGCGCGACAGAACGGCCCCAGCATTTT. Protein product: CASSATERPQHF.

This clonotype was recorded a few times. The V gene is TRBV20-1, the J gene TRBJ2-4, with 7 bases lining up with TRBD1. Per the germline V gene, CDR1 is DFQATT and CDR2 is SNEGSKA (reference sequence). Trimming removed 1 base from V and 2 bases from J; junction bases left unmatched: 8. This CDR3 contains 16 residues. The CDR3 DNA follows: TGCAGTGCTAGAGTCGAAGGGGGCGATTCCAAAAACATTCAGTACTTC. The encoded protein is CSARVEGGDSKNIQYF.

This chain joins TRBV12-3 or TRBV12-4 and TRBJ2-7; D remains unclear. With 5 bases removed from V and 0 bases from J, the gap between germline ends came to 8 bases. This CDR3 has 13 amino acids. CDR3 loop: CASSTASSYEQYF. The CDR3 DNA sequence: TGTGCCAGCAGTACGGCTAGCTCCTACGAGCAGTACTTC.